This TCR beta chain was found in a study of blood T cell repertoires in COVID-19. Looking at the study overall: Samples representing acute and convalescent COVID-19 were sourced from the United States, Italy and Spain. Sample material is recorded as cDNA or gDNA derived from T cells, B-cell-depleted T cells, or PBMCs.

In the original analysis: From reference gene primer amplification, estimates of nucleated cell counts were derived. Here immunoSEQ multiplex PCR was the method, and the copy in TCRdb shows in-frame clones only, minus some. V, J and clone size are those of that table, while D and trimming were read from the DNA. The table includes more than 150,000 clones, less than 90% detected once. Living in about two dozen US areas, the participants were between roughly 18 and 89 years of age. Trimming stripped 5 bases from V and 15 bases from J, with 17 bases between. Looked up from germline, CDR1 is SGHVS and CDR2 is FQNEAQ. CDR3 length: 12 amino acids.

The sample was PBMCs or T cells enriched from blood (not recorded which). The clonotype was recovered from a woman aged 45-65 years who had recovered from COVID-19. The chain has TRBV7-8 and TRBJ2-1; possible D gene TRBD2, 6 bases. Here the CDR3 DNA reads TGTGCCAGCAGCCTTCAGGCGGGGAGTCCGTTCTTC. Protein sequence: CASSLQAGSPFF.